The clone carrying this T cell receptor beta chain was detected many times. This sample is drawn from a study of T cells in Graves' hyperthyroidism and ophthalmopathy. It was considered stable Graves' hyperthyroidism when ophthalmopathy did not progress within 18 months. Diagnosis of hyperthyroidism was new in patients aged 18 to 65, and its duration was under 2 months. From 10 ml of fresh peripheral blood, PBMCs were isolated. CDR1 SQVTM and CDR2 ANQGSEA come from the germline V gene. V lost 7 bases, J lost 0 bases, and 12 bases lay in between. This CDR3 is 13 amino acids long. It was RNA transcripts that yielded the amplified TCR beta CDR3 regions. The primer set for the first-round RT-PCR of the TCR CDR3 was HTBI. TCRdb used MiXCR to reprocess the multiplex PCR reads, holding one entry per CDR3 protein. The data hold a few hundred thousand distinct CDR3 sequences, with around a sixth observed a single time.

Sequencing input: blood. This clonotype was obtained from a woman in her 30s with Graves' hyperthyroidism. The rearrangement links TRBV29-1 to TRBJ1-1; no clear D gene. The CDR3 loop is CSATSVLNTEAFF. Here the CDR3 DNA reads TGCAGCGCGACATCTGTCCTGAACACTGAAGCTTTCTTT.